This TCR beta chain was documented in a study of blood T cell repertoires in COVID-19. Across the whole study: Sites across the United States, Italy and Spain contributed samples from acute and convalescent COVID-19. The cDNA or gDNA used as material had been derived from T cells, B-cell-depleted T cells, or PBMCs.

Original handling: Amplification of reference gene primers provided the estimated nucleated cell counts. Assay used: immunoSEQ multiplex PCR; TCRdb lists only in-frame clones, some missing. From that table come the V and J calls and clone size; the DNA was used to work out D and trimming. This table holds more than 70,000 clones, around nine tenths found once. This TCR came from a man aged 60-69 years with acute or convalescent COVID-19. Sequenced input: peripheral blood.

The CDR3 reads CASSVDGPTTEAFF. In DNA, the CDR3 is TGTGCCAGCAGCGTCGATGGGCCAACAACTGAAGCTTTCTTT. The chain recombines TRBV9 with TRBJ1-1; no clear D. Trimming took 2 bases from V and 5 from J, leaving 13 bases between them. The germline CDR1 and CDR2 sequences are SGDLS and YYNGEE. The CDR3 has 14 residues.